This TCR beta chain was observed in a study of beta chain features in type 1 diabetes. Study-level results: When Type 1 diabetes patients were examined, their TCRB CDR3s proved moderately but significantly shorter in all four CD4+ subsets.

Sorting based on CD45RO/CCR7/CD25/CD127/CD95/CD27 separated CD4+ naive, central memory, regulatory and stem cell-like memory cells. This CDR3 has 13 residues. CDR1 is SQVTM, CDR2 ANQGSEA, per germline. The V and J ends lost 7 bases and 5 bases, in that order; junction bases with no gene match: 5. Sequencing targeted expressed TCRB transcripts, as all isolated RNA had been reverse transcribed. The data were produced by immunoSEQ multiplex PCR, yet TCRdb's version contains in-frame clones alone and is incomplete. This sample has nearly 350,000 clones, with approximately 10% found just once. This clone has only a few counts. Its antigen remains unknown.

This sequence originates from a man aged 25-45 years with type 1 diabetes. The V call is TRBV29-1, the J call TRBJ2-3; 11 nucleotides line up with TRBD1. Sequenced sample: central memory CD4+ T cells from blood. This chain's CDR3 is CSADRGLEDTQYF. CDR3 coding DNA: TGCAGCGCGGACAGGGGGCTGGAAGATACGCAGTATTTT.